This TCR beta chain was recovered during a study of T-cell memory formation after mild COVID-19 (dated by TCRdb to the early 2020s). A note on the overall study: TCR sequence clusters from the two donors were found to be largely donor specific. In two donors, T-cell clones that expanded and contracted after mild COVID-19 were tracked by sequencing TCRalpha and TCRbeta repertoires over time. Two young, previously healthy adult volunteers, one female and one male, were included in the cohort.

Ficoll-Paque density gradient centrifugation was the method used to isolate PBMCs. This clonotype came up a few times. The antigen this receptor binds is unknown. Per-base qualities were not stored, and no clone one base away is much larger. Clipping removes 0 bases from V and 5 bases from J, with 6 as the unmatched junction base count. Based on the germline V gene, the CDR1 and CDR2 sequences are LGHNA and YNFKEQ. Measured from the cysteine to the phenylalanine, the CDR3 is 16 residues long. The retained sequence is limited to the CDR3, 48 bases, with the frame set at the first base. These reads were obtained on an Illumina NovaSeq 6000. Using 5'RACE with constant-segment primers, TCRalpha and TCRbeta cDNA libraries were constructed, with sample barcodes and unique molecular identifiers added in the process. RNA was extracted from every sample with Trizol reagent. Libraries were amplified in two PCR steps, with a second sample barcode and Illumina TruSeq adapters added in the second step. The libraries were sequenced on an Illumina NovaSeq using 2 x 150 bp paired-end reads. The paper's data handling went like this. The reads were demultiplexed and collapsed into UMI-guided consensus sequences using migec v1.2.7. Using mixcr v2.1.11, UMI consensuses were aligned to TRA and TRB V and J templates and then assembled into clonotypes. Expanded or contracted clonotypes were those called significant by both edgeR and NoisET, with noise models trained on biological replicates. edgeR calls used a false discovery rate-adjusted p below 0.01 and a log2 fold-change threshold of 1. PCA with hierarchical clustering of max-normalized trajectories of the 1000 most abundant clonotypes was used as exploratory dynamics analysis. The CD4 or CD8 phenotype of responding clones was assigned using the separately sequenced CD4+ and CD8+ repertoires. The public reads were quality trimmed at Q25 with fastp and then assembled into clones with MiXCR by TCRdb, keeping productive beta chains. CDR3 protein sequences are deduplicated, and each keeps its most common genes and DNA. These V and J calls originate from TCRdb's pipeline instead of the authors' own analysis. The sample yields more than 350,000 distinct CDR3 sequences; roughly 15% were counted once. The ten largest clones take up around a fifth of the sample.

Summary of the overall study and its limitations: From day 15 to 85, contracting clones showed balanced CD4/CD8 phenotypes, whereas a second wave of clones that expanded from day 15 to 37 leaned towards CD4+. Contracting CD4+ clones turned up mainly in the CM and EM memory subsets, whereas EMRA was where CD8+ clones were enriched. Some responding clones were detected in pre-infection memory, suggesting pre-existing cross-reactive memory T cells joined the SARS-CoV-2 response. Only two mild cases were covered by the study, and larger cohorts that include severe cases with pre-infection samples were considered necessary. The second-wave clones that peaked on day 37 were not confirmed to be SARS-CoV-2 specific.

Recombination linked TRBV4-2 to TRBJ2-2, with 7 central nucleotides matching TRBD2. The clonotype was recovered from a man between 18 and 35 years old who had mild COVID-19 (a few samples of this study predate the infection). The sample titles of this study are shuffled in the database, so cell type and time point are left out; the donor was told from shared clones. Input material: PBMCs or a T cell subset sorted from them (not recorded which). The bases read TGTGCCAGCAGCCAAGAGTTAGCGGGCTTAACCGGGGAGCTGTTTTTT. The resulting protein is CASSQELAGLTGELFF.